The 27 T cell receptor beta chains below were found in one sample sequenced in a study of CD8 T cells in Susac syndrome. cDNA came from approximately 0.5 to 1 ug RNA primed by random hexamers. Each CDR3 protein is one row after TCRdb ran MiXCR on the immunoSEQ multiplex PCR reads. The table shows around 150,000 distinct CDR3 sequences, with roughly 95% occurring only once. The material sequenced was CD4+ T cells from PBMCs. Every receptor here comes from a human donor with multiple sclerosis.

The sample holds a few counts of this clonotype. This rearrangement joins TRBV6-1 to TRBJ2-7; maybe TRBD1 (6 bases). V lost 10 bases, J lost 3 bases, and 19 bases lay in between. The CDR3 is 14 amino acids. Germline V CDR1 and CDR2: MNHNS, SASEGT. CDR3 sequence reads: CATRIGGSGYEQYF. CDR3 bases: TGTGCCACCCGAATTGGGGGCAGCGGCTACGAGCAGTACTTC.

The CDR3 region has the DNA TGTGCCAGCAGCCCAGGTGGGGGCTCCTACAATGAGCAGTTCTTC. Protein: CASSPGGGSYNEQFF. The chain joins TRBV12-3 or TRBV12-4 to TRBJ2-1, with D perhaps being TRBD1 or TRBD2 (5 bases each). V was clipped by 6 bases and J by 0 bases, with 12 bases between them. This CDR3 comprises 15 residues.

The V call is TRBV28, the J call TRBJ2-7; 7 positions match TRBD2. CDR1 and CDR2 (germline): MDHEN, SYDVKM. The CDR3 runs 14 residues. The V gene end was trimmed by 5 bases and the J gene end by 4 bases; junction bases not matched to a gene: 8. CDR3 DNA sequence: TGTGCCAGCAGTCCGGGGGGTGCCCAGTACGAGCAGTACTTC. This sequence encodes CASSPGGAQYEQYF.

The chain uses TRBV3-1 and TRBJ2-1; D gene unclear. Trimming pared 1 base from V and 4 bases from J, leaving 11 bases between. The CDR3 sequence is 15 residues long. Germline CDR1 reads LGHDT; CDR2 reads YNNKEL (reference sequence). Here the CDR3 reads CASSQGSQLYNEQFF. The CDR3 region has the DNA TGTGCCAGCAGCCAAGGTTCACAGCTTTACAATGAGCAGTTCTTC.

This chain joins TRBV7-2 and TRBJ2-1; 8 bases map to TRBD1. The CDR3 is 14 residues long. With V trimmed by 1 base and J by 8 bases, 4 bases remained unmatched. The germline gives CDR1 SGHTA, CDR2 FQGNSA. CDR3 nucleotide sequence: TGTGCCAGCAGCTTAGGTGACAGGGGACATGAGCAGTTCTTC. It codes for CASSLGDRGHEQFF.

The chain has TRBV6-1 and TRBJ1-5; a weak D match, TRBD1 (6 bases). Looked up from germline, CDR1 is MNHNS and CDR2 is SASEGT. The length of the CDR3 is 18 residues. The V end lost 0 bases, the J end lost 3 bases, and 18 bases lay between the germline ends. In DNA, the CDR3 is TGTGCCAGCAGTGAAGCGCTTCGGACAGCGGCTAACAATCAGCCCCAGCATTTT. It is translated as CASSEALRTAANNQPQHF.

Only a few counts were recorded for this clonotype. The chain couples TRBV9 to TRBJ2-6; D gene ambiguous. CDR1 is SGDLS and CDR2 is YYNGEE in the germline V gene. V lost 0 bases, J lost 0 bases, and 4 bases lay in between. The CDR3 extends over 15 amino acids. The CDR3 here is CASSVGGSGANVLTF. The DNA for the CDR3 is TGTGCCAGCAGCGTAGGGGGCTCTGGGGCCAACGTCCTGACTTTC. The variable domain in full, with the rest retrieved from reference TRBV9 and TRBJ2-6, is DSGVTQTPKHLITATGQRVTLRCSPRSGDLSVYWYQQSLDQGLQFLIQYYNGEERAKGNILERFSAQQFPDLHSELNLSSLELGDSALYFCASSVGGSGANVLTFGAGSRLTVL.

The count of this clonotype is one. The chain combines TRBV3-1 with TRBJ2-4, with D tentatively TRBD2 (5 bases). Trimming removed 2 bases from V and 0 bases from J, with 11 bases in between. The germline V gene has CDR1 LGHDT and CDR2 YNNKEL (reference sequence). CDR3 length: 16 residues. The CDR3 DNA reads as TGTGCCAGCAGCCAACCGGGGATGCTAGCCAAAAACATTCAGTACTTC. This sequence encodes CASSQPGMLAKNIQYF.

The genes are TRBV6-2 or TRBV6-3 and TRBJ2-7, with 7 positions matching TRBD2. V lost 6 bases, J lost 2 bases, and 10 bases stayed unmatched. The length of the CDR3 is 15 residues. Looked up from germline, CDR1 is MNHEY and CDR2 is SVGEGT. The chain's CDR3 is CASSPRAGFPYEQYF. CDR3 DNA sequence: TGTGCCAGCAGCCCTAGAGCGGGGTTTCCCTACGAGCAGTACTTC.

V usage is TRBV20-1 and J usage is TRBJ2-1; D is perhaps TRBD2 (6 bases). V was clipped by 6 bases and J by 9 bases, with 9 bases between them. This CDR3 has 10 amino acids. Germline CDR1 and CDR2: DFQATT and SNEGSKA (reference sequence). This CDR3 is CSALGGEQFF. DNA of the CDR3: TGCAGTGCCCTCGGGGGTGAGCAGTTCTTC.

The genes are TRBV29-1 and TRBJ1-4; 7 bases align to TRBD1. CDR1 and CDR2 (germline): SQVTM, ANQGSEA. There are 14 residues in the CDR3. CDR3 sequence (DNA): TGCAGTGTAGCGCAAGGGACAGTAGGGGAAAAACTGTTTTTT. Translation gives CSVAQGTVGEKLFF.

The J gene is TRBJ1-2, the V gene TRBV24-1, with 9 bases identical to TRBD1. Germline CDR1 and CDR2: KGHDR and SFDVKD. V was clipped by 4 bases and J by 6 bases; unmatched bases: 11. The CDR3 consists of 16 residues. CDR3 DNA: TGTGCCACCAGTGAAAACCGGGACAGGGAGGGGCATGGCTACACCTTC. Protein: CATSENRDREGHGYTF.

The chain recombines TRBV4-2 with TRBJ2-1; 11 bases agree with TRBD2. Germline values: CDR1 LGHNA, CDR2 YNFKEQ. The CDR3 is made up of 15 amino acids. Trimming cost V 8 bases and J 3 bases; bases outside gene matches: 6. The CDR3 protein is CASQITSGSYNEQFF. CDR3 nucleotides: TGTGCCAGCCAAATAACTAGCGGGAGCTACAATGAGCAGTTCTTC.

This chain uses TRBV9 with TRBJ2-1, with TRBD2 identical over 9 bases. Germline CDR1 and CDR2: SGDLS and YYNGEE. The J segment lost 7 bases and the V segment lost 4 bases, leaving 6 bases of the junction unmatched. This CDR3 region has 14 residues. The CDR3 loop is CASSSAGGLNEQFF. The CDR3 bases are TGTGCCAGCAGCTCGGCGGGAGGGTTGAATGAGCAGTTCTTC. Complete variable domain (other parts from reference TRBV9 and TRBJ2-1): DSGVTQTPKHLITATGQRVTLRCSPRSGDLSVYWYQQSLDQGLQFLIQYYNGEERAKGNILERFSAQQFPDLHSELNLSSLELGDSALYFCASSSAGGLNEQFFGPGTRLTVL.

The chain joins TRBV28 to TRBJ2-4, with D unclear. The germline CDR1 and CDR2 sequences are MDHEN and SYDVKM. The CDR3 is 15 amino acids. V lost 4 bases, J lost 0 bases, and 10 bases lay in between. Here the CDR3 reads CASSSLQVAKNIQYF. The CDR3 nucleotides are TGTGCCAGCAGTTCGCTCCAGGTAGCCAAAAACATTCAGTACTTC.

The rearrangement uses TRBV25-1 and TRBJ1-2; TRBD1 might be the D (5 bases). This CDR3 contains 12 residues. With 6 bases removed from V and 8 bases from J, the gap between germline ends came to 13 bases. Germline CDR1 is MGHDK and CDR2 is SYGVNS. CDR3 loop: CASSKTKGGYTF. The CDR3 nucleotides read TGTGCCAGCAGCAAGACAAAGGGGGGCTACACCTTC.

The rearrangement uses TRBV20-1 and TRBJ2-2; 9 bases map to TRBD1. The ends lost 4 bases at V and 2 bases at J; junction bases unmatched: 2. This CDR3 is 14 amino acids long. Germline V gene lookup returns CDR1 DFQATT and CDR2 SNEGSKA (reference sequence). The CDR3 DNA sequence: TGCAGTGCTAAGGACAGGGGTAACACCGGGGAGCTGTTTTTT. Protein: CSAKDRGNTGELFF.

The chain uses TRBV7-8 and TRBJ2-1, with a possible D match to TRBD2 (6 bases). This CDR3 region has 16 residues. V was shortened by 6 bases and J by 2 bases, with 17 bases between the two germline ends. Germline V CDR1 and CDR2: SGHVS, FQNEAQ. CDR3 loop: CASRLRSGLPYNEQFF. The DNA of the CDR3 is TGTGCCAGCAGACTCAGAAGCGGGCTACCCTACAATGAGCAGTTCTTC.

The CDR3 DNA reads as TGCAGCGTTGCAGCCGGGACAGGGGAACGGCAGTACTTC. This encodes CSVAAGTGERQYF. This sequence joins TRBV29-1 and TRBJ2-7, with TRBD1 matching over 10 bases. V lost 4 bases, J lost 9 bases, and 9 bases stayed unmatched. The CDR3 extends over 13 amino acids. Per the germline V gene, CDR1 is SQVTM and CDR2 is ANQGSEA.

V gene TRBV6-6 combines with J gene TRBJ2-5; D perhaps matches TRBD1 (6 bases). The CDR3 totals 14 residues. Per the germline V gene, CDR1 is MNHNY and CDR2 is SVGAGI (reference sequence). The V end was cut by 8 bases, the J end by 1 base, with 14 bases between. The CDR3 nucleotides are TGTGCCAGCTTGTCGGGGACAACCCAAGAGACCCAGTACTTC. It is translated as CASLSGTTQETQYF.

This rearrangement joins TRBV29-1 to TRBJ2-3, with D perhaps matching TRBD1 (5 bases). V shed 4 bases and J shed 3 bases, with 8 bases lying between them. The CDR3 totals 12 residues. Germline CDR1 and CDR2: SQVTM and ANQGSEA. The CDR3 DNA reads TGCAGCGTTGGGGGCAATACAGATACGCAGTATTTT. Protein product: CSVGGNTDTQYF.

The genes are TRBV7-2 and TRBJ1-5; D is possibly TRBD1 (5 bases). The CDR3 consists of 15 residues. CDR1 and CDR2 (germline): SGHTA, FQGNSA. V was pared by 3 bases and J by 2 bases, with 11 bases between. The CDR3 is CASSLGTGGNQPQHF. Written as DNA, the CDR3 is TGTGCCAGCAGCTTGGGGACCGGTGGCAATCAGCCCCAGCATTTT. Full variable domain (rest looked up from reference TRBV7-2 and TRBJ1-5): GAGVSQSPSNKVTEKGKDVELRCDPISGHTALYWYRQSLGQGLEFLIYFQGNSAPDKSGLPSDRFSAERTGGSVSTLTIQRTQQEDSAVYLCASSLGTGGNQPQHFGDGTRLSIL.

V usage is TRBV12-3 or TRBV12-4 and J usage is TRBJ1-5; 8 bases line up with TRBD1. V gave up 6 bases and J gave up 7 bases; unmatched junction bases: 8. This CDR3 comprises 14 residues. The CDR3 sequence: CASSNRQGKQPQHF. The CDR3 bases are TGTGCCAGCAGCAATCGACAGGGGAAACAGCCCCAGCATTTT.

This chain uses TRBV4-1 with TRBJ2-5; D ambiguous. This CDR3 is built from 13 residues. V lost 2 bases and J 5 bases, leaving 9 bases between the germline ends. Germline V gene data show CDR1 as MGHRA and CDR2 as YSYEKL. Here the CDR3 reads CASSQILGETQYF. The CDR3 DNA reads as TGCGCCAGCAGCCAAATACTCGGGGAGACCCAGTACTTC.

The chain couples TRBV12-3 or TRBV12-4 to TRBJ1-4; D remains ambiguous. The ends were cut back, 1 base at V and 2 bases at J, with 8 bases in the middle. This CDR3 spans 15 amino acids. This CDR3 reads CASSLGVRTNEKLFF. The CDR3, as DNA: TGTGCCAGCAGTTTAGGAGTGCGCACTAATGAAAAACTGTTTTTT.

This rearrangement joins TRBV20-1 to TRBJ2-3; 8 nucleotides agree with TRBD2. CDR1 and CDR2 from the germline V gene are DFQATT and SNEGSKA (reference sequence). CDR3 length: 17 residues. Trimming took 0 bases from V and 4 from J; bases not matched to a gene: 12. The CDR3 protein is CSARERGGRVLADTQYF. The CDR3 coding sequence is TGCAGTGCTAGAGAACGGGGGGGCCGAGTTTTAGCAGATACGCAGTATTTT.

The rearrangement joins TRBV7-2 to TRBJ2-1; 9 nucleotides match TRBD2. The CDR3 is 14 amino acids. Germline V gene lookup returns CDR1 SGHTA and CDR2 FQGNSA. The V segment lost 6 bases and the J segment 9 bases; nucleotides outside the gene matches: 9. CDR3 sequence (DNA): TGTGCCAGCAGTGGTAGCGGGAGCCGGTGTGAGCAGTTCTTC. Translation gives CASSGSGSRCEQFF.